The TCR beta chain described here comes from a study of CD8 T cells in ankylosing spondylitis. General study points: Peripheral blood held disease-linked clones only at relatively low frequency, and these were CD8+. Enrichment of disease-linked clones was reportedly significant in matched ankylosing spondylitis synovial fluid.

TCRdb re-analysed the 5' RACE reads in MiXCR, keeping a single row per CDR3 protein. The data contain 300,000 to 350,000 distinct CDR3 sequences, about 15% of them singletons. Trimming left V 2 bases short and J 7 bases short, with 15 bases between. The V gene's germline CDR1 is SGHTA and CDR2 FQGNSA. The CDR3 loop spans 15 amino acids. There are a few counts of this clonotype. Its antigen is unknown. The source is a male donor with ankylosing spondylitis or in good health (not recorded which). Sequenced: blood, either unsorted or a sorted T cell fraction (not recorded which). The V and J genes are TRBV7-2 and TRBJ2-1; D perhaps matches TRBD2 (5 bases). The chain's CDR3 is CASSLRSTTGNEQFF. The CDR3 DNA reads TGTGCCAGCAGCTTAAGGAGCACTACGGGAAATGAGCAGTTCTTC.